This T cell receptor (beta chain) was found in a study of blood T cell repertoires in COVID-19. V was pared by 4 bases and J by 3 bases, with 4 bases between. The CDR3 extends over 11 amino acids. The germline V gene has CDR1 SNHLY and CDR2 FYNNEI. Some clones are missing from TCRdb's copy, which holds only in-frame ones; the method was immunoSEQ multiplex PCR. The data contain around 100,000 clones, nearly 90% of them seen just once; the ten biggest clones take up around 2%. Specimen: peripheral blood. The genes are TRBV2 and TRBJ2-7; D remains ambiguous. The sequence derives from a man aged 50-60 years with active COVID-19. This chain's CDR3 is CASSGLYEQYF. CDR3 DNA sequence: TGTGCCAGCAGTGGACTCTACGAGCAGTACTTC.